This T cell receptor beta chain emerged from a study of Ad26.COV2.S vaccination and SARS-CoV-2 variants. Study context: The donor was enrolled in the Ad26.COV2.S arm of the COV1001 trial.

Repertoires were generated with immunoSEQ multiplex PCR, while TCRdb's copy carries only in-frame clones and drops some. The data contain roughly 330,000 clones, almost 90% of them seen just once; the ten biggest clones take up 4.5% to 7%. This sample's treatment: roughly 18 received Ad26.COV2.S at low or high dose, single or two shots; roughly five received placebo; per-sample allocation not given. Material that was analyzed had been drawn on day 63 after the first vaccine or placebo injection. The CDR3 is made up of 15 amino acids. Germline V gene lookup returns CDR1 SGHDT and CDR2 YYEEEE. The J segment lost 4 bases and the V segment lost 1 base, leaving 6 bases of the junction unmatched.

The genes are TRBV5-6 and TRBJ2-3; 7 bases are shared with TRBD2. This material consisted of peripheral blood, taken in a trial of Ad26.COV2.S vaccine versus placebo. The TCR sequence derives from a person aged 18-60 years who received the Ad26.COV2.S COVID-19 vaccine or a placebo. The CDR3 reads CASSLRGGSSDTQYF. In DNA, the CDR3 is TGTGCCAGCAGCTTGAGAGGCGGGAGCTCAGATACGCAGTATTTT.